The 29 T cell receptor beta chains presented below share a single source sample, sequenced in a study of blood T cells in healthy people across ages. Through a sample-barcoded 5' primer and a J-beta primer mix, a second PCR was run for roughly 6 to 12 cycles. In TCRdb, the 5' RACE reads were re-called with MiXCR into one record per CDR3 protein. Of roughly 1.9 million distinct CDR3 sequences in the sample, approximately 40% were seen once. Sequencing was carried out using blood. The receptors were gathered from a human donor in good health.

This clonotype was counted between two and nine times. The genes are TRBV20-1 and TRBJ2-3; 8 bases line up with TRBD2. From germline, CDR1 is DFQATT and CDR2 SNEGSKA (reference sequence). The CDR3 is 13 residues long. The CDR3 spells CRVRGVSTDTQYF. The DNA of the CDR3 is TGCAGAGTGCGGGGGGTCAGCACAGATACGCAGTATTTT.

The CDR3 sequence: CASSYIGVGETQYF. CDR3 coding DNA: TGTGCCAGCAGTTATATAGGGGTAGGGGAGACCCAGTACTTC. The gene calls are TRBV6-6 and TRBJ2-5, with TRBD1 as a possible D gene (5 bases). The CDR3 has 14 amino acids. V gave up 3 bases and J gave up 5 bases, with 13 bases separating them. CDR1 and CDR2 from the germline V gene are MNHNY and SVGAGI (reference sequence).

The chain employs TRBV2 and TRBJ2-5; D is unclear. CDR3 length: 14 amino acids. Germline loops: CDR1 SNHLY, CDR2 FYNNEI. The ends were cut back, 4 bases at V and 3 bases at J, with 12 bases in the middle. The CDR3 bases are TGTGCCAGCAGTGCCTACACGAGGAAAGAGACCCAGTACTTC. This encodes CASSAYTRKETQYF.

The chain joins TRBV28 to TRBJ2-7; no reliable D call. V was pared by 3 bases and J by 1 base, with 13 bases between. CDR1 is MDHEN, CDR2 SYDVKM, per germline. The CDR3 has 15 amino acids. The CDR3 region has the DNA TGTGCCAGCAGTTTTGAGACCGTCGGATCCTACGAGCAGTACTTC. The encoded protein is CASSFETVGSYEQYF.

The CDR3 coding sequence is TGTGCCAGTCGACAGGACAGGTTGATCAATGAGCAGTTCTTC. It yields the protein CASRQDRLINEQFF. V is TRBV12-3 or TRBV12-4 and J is TRBJ2-1; 7 bases align to TRBD1. The CDR3 extends over 14 amino acids. Germline trimming cut 9 bases from V and 6 bases from J; bases unmatched to any gene: 11.

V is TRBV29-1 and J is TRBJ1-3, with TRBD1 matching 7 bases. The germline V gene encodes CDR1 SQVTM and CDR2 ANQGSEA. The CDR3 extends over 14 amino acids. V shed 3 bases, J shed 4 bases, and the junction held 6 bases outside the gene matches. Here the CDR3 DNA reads TGCAGCGTTGATTCGACAGGGTTGGGAAACACCATATATTTT. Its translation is CSVDSTGLGNTIYF. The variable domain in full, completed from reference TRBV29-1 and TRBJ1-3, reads SAVISQKPSRDICQRGTSLTIQCQVDSQVTMMFWYRQQPGQSLTLIATANQGSEATYESGFVIDKFPISRPNLTFSTLTVSNMSPEDSSIYLCSVDSTGLGNTIYFGEGSWLTVV.

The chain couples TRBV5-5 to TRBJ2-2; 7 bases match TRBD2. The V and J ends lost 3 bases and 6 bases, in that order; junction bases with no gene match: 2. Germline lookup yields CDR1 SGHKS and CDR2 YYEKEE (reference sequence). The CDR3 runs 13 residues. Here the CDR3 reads CASSSAGAGELFF. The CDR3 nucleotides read TGTGCCAGCAGCTCCGCGGGGGCCGGGGAGCTGTTTTTT.

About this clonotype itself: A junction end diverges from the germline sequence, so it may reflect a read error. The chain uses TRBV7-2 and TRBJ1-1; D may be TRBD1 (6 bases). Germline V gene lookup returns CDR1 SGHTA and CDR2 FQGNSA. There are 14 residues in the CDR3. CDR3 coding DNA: TGTGCCGGCAGCTTAAAATACAGGGACACTGAAGCTTTCTTT. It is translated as CAGSLKYRDTEAFF.

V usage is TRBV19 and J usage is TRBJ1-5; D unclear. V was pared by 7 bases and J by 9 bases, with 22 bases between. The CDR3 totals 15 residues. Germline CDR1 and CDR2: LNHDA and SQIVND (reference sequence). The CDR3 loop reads CASNIGPTSMSPQHF. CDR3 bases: TGTGCCAGTAACATAGGGCCCACCTCTATGTCGCCCCAGCATTTT. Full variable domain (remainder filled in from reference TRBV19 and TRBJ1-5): DGGITQSPKYLFRKEGQNVTLSCEQNLNHDAMYWYRQDPGQGLRLIYYSQIVNDFQKGDIAEGYSVSREKKESFPLTVTSAQKNPTAFYLCASNIGPTSMSPQHFGDGTRLSIL.

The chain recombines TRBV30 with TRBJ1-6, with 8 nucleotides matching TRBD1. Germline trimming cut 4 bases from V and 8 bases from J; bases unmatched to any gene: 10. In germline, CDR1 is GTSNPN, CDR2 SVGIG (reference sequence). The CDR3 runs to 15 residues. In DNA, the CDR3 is TGTGCCTGGACTCTGGGGACAGGCAGAGATTCACCCCTCCACTTT. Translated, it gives CAWTLGTGRDSPLHF.

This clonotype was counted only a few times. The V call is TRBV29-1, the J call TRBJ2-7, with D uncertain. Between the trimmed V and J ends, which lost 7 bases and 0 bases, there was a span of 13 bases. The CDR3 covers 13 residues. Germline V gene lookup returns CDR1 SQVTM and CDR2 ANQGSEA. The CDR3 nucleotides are TGCAGCGCAGACATCGAAGACTCCTACGAGCAGTACTTC. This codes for CSADIEDSYEQYF.

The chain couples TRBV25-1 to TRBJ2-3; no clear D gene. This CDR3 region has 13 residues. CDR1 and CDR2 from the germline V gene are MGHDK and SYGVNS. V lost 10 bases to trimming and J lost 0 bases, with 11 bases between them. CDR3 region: CATPPGSTDTQYF. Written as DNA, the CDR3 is TGTGCCACACCTCCAGGTAGCACAGATACGCAGTATTTT.

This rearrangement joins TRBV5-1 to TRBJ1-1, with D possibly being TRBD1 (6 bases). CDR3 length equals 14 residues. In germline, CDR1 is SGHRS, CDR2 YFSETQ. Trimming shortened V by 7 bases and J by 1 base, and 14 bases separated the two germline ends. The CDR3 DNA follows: TGCGCCAGCTGCAGGGGAGAGAGGAACACTGAAGCTTTCTTT. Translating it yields CASCRGERNTEAFF.

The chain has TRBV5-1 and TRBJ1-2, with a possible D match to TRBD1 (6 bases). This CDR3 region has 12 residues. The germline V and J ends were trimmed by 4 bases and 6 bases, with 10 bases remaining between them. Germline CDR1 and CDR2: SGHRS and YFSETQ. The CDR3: CASSMDSHGYTF. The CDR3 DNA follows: TGCGCCAGCAGCATGGACAGTCATGGCTACACCTTC.

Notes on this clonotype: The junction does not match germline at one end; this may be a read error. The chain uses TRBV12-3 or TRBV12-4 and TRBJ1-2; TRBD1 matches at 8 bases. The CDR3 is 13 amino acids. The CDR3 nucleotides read TGTGTCAGCAGTTTGCCGGGACAGGTTGGCTACACCTTC. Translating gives CVSSLPGQVGYTF.

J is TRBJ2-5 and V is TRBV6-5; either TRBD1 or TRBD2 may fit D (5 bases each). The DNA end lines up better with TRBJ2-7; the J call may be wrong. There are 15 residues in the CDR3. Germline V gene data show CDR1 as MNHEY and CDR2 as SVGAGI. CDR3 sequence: CASNSLVGVSSEQYF. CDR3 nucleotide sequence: TGTGCCAGCAACTCTTTGGTGGGGGTATCGAGCGAGCAGTACTTC.

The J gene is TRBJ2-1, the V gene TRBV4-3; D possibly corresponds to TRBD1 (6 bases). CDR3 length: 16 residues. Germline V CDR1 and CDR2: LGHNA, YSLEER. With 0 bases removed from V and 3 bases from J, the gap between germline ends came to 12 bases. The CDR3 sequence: CASSQDSGAYYNEQFF. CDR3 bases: TGCGCCAGCAGCCAAGACTCAGGGGCCTACTACAATGAGCAGTTCTTC.

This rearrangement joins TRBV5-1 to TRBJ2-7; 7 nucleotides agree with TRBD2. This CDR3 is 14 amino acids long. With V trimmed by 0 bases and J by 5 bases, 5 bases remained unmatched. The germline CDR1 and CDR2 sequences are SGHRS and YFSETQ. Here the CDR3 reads CASSLGRAGDEQYF. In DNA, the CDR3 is TGCGCCAGCAGCTTGGGCAGGGCGGGGGACGAGCAGTACTTC.

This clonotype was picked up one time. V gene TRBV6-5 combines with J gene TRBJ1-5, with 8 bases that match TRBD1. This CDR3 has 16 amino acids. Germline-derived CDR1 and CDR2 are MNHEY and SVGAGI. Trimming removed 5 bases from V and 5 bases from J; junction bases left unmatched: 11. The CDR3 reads CASSPRAGGSYQPQHF. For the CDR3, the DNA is TGTGCCAGCAGTCCCCGGGCAGGGGGCTCTTATCAGCCCCAGCATTTT.

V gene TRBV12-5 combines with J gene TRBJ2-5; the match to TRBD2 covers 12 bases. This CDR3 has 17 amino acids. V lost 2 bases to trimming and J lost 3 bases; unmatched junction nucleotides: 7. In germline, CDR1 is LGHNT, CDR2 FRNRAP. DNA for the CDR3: TGTGCTAGTGGTTTGACTAGCGGGGGGAAGGAGGAAGAGACCCAGTACTTC. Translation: CASGLTSGGKEEETQYF.

The CDR3 DNA is TGTGCCAGCAGGTACGGCAGATGGGAGACCCAGTACTTC. As protein: CASRYGRWETQYF. This sequence joins TRBV6-2 or TRBV6-3 and TRBJ2-5; D not resolved. This CDR3 is built from 13 residues. V was trimmed by 6 bases and J by 5 bases, leaving 13 bases between them. Germline-derived CDR1 and CDR2 are MNHEY and SVGEGT.

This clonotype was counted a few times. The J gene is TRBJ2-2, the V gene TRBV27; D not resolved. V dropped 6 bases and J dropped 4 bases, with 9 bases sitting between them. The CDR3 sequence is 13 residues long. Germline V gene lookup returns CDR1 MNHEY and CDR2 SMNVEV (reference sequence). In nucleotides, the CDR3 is TGTGCCAGCAGACTCCTAGGCACCGGGGAGCTGTTTTTT. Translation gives CASRLLGTGELFF.

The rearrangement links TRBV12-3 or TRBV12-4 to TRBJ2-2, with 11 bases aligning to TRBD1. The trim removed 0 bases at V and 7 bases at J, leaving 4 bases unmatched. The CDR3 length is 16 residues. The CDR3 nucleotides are TGTGCCAGCAGTTTAGCCGGGACAGGGGGTAACGGGGAGCTGTTTTTT. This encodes CASSLAGTGGNGELFF.

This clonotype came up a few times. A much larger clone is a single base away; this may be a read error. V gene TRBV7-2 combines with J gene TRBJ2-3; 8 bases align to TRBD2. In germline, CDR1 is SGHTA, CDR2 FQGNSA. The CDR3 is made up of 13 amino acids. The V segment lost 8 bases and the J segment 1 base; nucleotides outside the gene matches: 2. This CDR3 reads CASQAGGTDTQYF. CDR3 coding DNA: TGTGCCAGCCAAGCGGGGGGCACAGATACGCAGTATTTT.

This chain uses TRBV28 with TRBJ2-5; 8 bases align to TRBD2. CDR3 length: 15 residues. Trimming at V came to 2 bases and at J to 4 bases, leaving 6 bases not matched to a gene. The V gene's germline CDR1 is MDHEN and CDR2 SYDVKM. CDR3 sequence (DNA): TGTGCCAGCAGTTTAATCCGGGGGGGTGGAGAGACCCAGTACTTC. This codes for CASSLIRGGGETQYF.

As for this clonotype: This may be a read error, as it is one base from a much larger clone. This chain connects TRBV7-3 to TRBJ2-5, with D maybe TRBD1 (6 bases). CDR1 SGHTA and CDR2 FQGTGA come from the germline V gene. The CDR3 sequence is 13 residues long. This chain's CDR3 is CTSSLPGEETQYF. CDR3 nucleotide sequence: TGTACCAGCAGCTTACCAGGGGAAGAGACCCAGTACTTC.

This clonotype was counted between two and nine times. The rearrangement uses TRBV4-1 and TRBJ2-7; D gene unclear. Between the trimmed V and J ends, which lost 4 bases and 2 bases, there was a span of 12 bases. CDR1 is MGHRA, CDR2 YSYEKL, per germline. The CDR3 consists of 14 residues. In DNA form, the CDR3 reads TGCGCCAGCAGCCGAGGTTTAACAACCTACGAGCAGTACTTC. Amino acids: CASSRGLTTYEQYF.

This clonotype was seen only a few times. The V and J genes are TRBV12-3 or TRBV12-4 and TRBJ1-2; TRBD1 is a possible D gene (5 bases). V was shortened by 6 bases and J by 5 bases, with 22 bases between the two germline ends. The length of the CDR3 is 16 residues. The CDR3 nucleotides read TGTGCCAGCAGCCCCCCACGTGGGGCAAGGACGTATGGCTACACCTTC. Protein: CASSPPRGARTYGYTF.

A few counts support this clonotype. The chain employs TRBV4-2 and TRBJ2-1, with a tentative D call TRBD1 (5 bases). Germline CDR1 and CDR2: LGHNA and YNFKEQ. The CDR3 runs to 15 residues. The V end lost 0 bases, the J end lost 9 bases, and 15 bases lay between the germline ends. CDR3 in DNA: TGTGCCAGCAGCCAAGATATGGGTACAGGCGCTGAGCAGTTCTTC. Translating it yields CASSQDMGTGAEQFF.